Listed below are T cell receptor beta chains from one sample, sequenced in a study of CD8 T cells in Susac syndrome. TCRdb reanalysed the immunoSEQ multiplex PCR reads using MiXCR and keeps one entry per CDR3 protein. The sample lists 100,000 to 150,000 distinct CDR3 sequences, about 93% occurring once. Material for sequencing was CD8+ T cells from PBMCs. The receptor set was obtained from a human donor with Susac syndrome. CDR3s include the opening cysteine and the closing phenylalanine or tryptophan. Fields, in order: clone size, V gene, J gene, D gene, CDR3 DNA, CDR3 protein. D genes are given only for firm matches. Expanded clones are given a class, and other clones once, few, many or no size at all.

>NA|TRBV10-2|TRBJ2-7|TRBD1
TGCGCCAGCAGGCAGGGGGCCACCGACGAGCAGTACTTC
CASRQGATDEQYF
>NA|TRBV12-2|TRBJ2-1|NA
TGTGCAAGTCGCTTACCCTTCCCCCCACTAGGCGGGTCACCCGGGGATGAGCAGTTCTTC
CASRLPFPPLGGSPGDEQFF
>NA|TRBV20-1|TRBJ2-3|NA
TGCAGTGCTAGAGGGGCTATGTACGGGTCAGATACGCAGTATTTT
CSARGAMYGSDTQYF
>NA|TRBV5-1|TRBJ2-7|NA
TGCGCCAGCAGCTTGGCCTGGGACACCGCCTACGAGCAGTACTTC
CASSLAWDTAYEQYF
>once|TRBV5-6|TRBJ2-1|NA
TGTGCCAGCAGCTTCGACGGGATAAGCTCCTACAATGAGCAGTTCTTC
CASSFDGISSYNEQFF
>NA|TRBV9|TRBJ2-7|NA
TGTGCCAGCAGCGTCCGGGACGGCGTGTTATACGAGCAGTACTTC
CASSVRDGVLYEQYF
>NA|TRBV25-1|TRBJ2-2|NA
TGTGCCAGCAGTGACCCCCGGGCCGGCACCGGGGAGCTGTTTTTT
CASSDPRAGTGELFF
>NA|TRBV7-9|TRBJ2-3|NA
TGTGCCAGCAGCCCTACCTCAGGGTTCACAGATACGCAGTATTTT
CASSPTSGFTDTQYF
>NA|TRBV20-1|TRBJ2-5|NA
TGCAGTGCTAGCTCGGGGTTGGAGACCCAGTACTTC
CSASSGLETQYF
>NA|TRBV9|TRBJ2-2|NA
TGTGCCAGCAGCGAGGAGGTAGCGGTGAACACCGGGGAGCTGTTTTTT
CASSEEVAVNTGELFF
>NA|TRBV30|TRBJ2-7|TRBD1
TGTGCCTGGAGTTTGGGCAGGGGGCGTCAAGAGCAGTACTTC
CAWSLGRGRQEQYF
>NA|TRBV16|TRBJ1-6|NA
TGTGCCAGCAGCCAAAATGGGGGCTCGAATTCACCCCTCCACTTT
CASSQNGGSNSPLHF
>NA|TRBV27|TRBJ1-5|NA
TGTGCCAGCAGTTTAGTTCGACATAGCAATCAGCCCCAGCATTTT
CASSLVRHSNQPQHF
>NA|TRBV27|TRBJ2-3|TRBD2
TGTGCCAGCAGTAGACTTGGCGGGGGGATCACAGATACGCAGTATTTT
CASSRLGGGITDTQYF
>NA|TRBV14|TRBJ1-1|NA
TGTGCCAGCAGCCCCGCGGGGGCGGAGAGCACTGAAGCTTTCTTT
CASSPAGAESTEAFF
>NA|TRBV27|TRBJ1-5|NA
TGTGCCAGCAGTTTGGGTGGTTATAGCAATCAGCCCCAGCATTTT
CASSLGGYSNQPQHF